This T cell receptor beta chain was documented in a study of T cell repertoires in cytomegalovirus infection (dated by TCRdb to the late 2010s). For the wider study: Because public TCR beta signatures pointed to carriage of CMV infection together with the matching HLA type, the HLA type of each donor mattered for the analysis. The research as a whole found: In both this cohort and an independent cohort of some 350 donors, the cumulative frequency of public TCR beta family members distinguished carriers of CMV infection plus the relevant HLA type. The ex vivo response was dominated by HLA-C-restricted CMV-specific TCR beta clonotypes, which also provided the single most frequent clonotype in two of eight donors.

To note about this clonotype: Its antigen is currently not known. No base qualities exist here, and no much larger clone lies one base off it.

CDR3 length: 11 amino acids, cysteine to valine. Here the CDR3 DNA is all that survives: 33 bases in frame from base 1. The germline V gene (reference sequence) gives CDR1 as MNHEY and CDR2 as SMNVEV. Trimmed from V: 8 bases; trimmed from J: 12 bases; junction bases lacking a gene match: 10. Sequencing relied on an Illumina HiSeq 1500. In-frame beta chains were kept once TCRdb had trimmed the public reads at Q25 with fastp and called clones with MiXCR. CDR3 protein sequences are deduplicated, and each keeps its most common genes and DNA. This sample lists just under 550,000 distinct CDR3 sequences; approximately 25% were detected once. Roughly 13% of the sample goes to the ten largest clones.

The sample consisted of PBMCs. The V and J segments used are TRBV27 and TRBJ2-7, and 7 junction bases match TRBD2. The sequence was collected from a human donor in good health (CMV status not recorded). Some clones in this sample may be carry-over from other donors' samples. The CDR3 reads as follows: CASPLAPPRYV. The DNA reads TGTGCCAGCCCACTAGCGCCTCCAAGGTACGTC.